The 27 T cell receptor beta chains reported below all come from one sample, sequenced in a study of T cell responses to AZD1222 COVID-19 vaccine. Libraries were prepared by immunoSEQ multiplex PCR; TCRdb keeps only in-frame clonotypes and omits some of them. Of about 150,000 clones in the sample, approximately 88% are singletons; the top ten hold over 13%. The sample was peripheral blood, taken on day 0 of AZD1222 vaccination. The source of these receptors is an adult in good health.

The chain employs TRBV28 and TRBJ1-4, with 9 bases that match TRBD1. Looked up from germline, CDR1 is MDHEN and CDR2 is SYDVKM. The CDR3 is 16 amino acids. V was clipped by 5 bases and J by 3 bases; unmatched bases: 7. The CDR3 loop reads CASSGHRTGANEKLFF. Written as DNA, the CDR3 is TGTGCCAGCAGTGGGCACCGGACAGGGGCTAATGAAAAACTGTTTTTT. Combining the CDR3 with reference TRBV28 and TRBJ1-4 gives the whole variable domain DVKVTQSSRYLVKRTGEKVFLECVQDMDHENMFWYRQDPGLGLRLIYFSYDVKMKEKGDIPEGYSVSREKKERFSLILESASTNQTSMYLCASSGHRTGANEKLFFGSGTQLSVL.

J is TRBJ2-7 and V is TRBV10-1; tentatively, D is TRBD1 (6 bases). V was shortened by 0 bases and J by 3 bases, with 30 bases between the two germline ends. CDR3 length: 21 amino acids. CDR1 is WNHNN and CDR2 is SYGVQD in the germline V gene (reference sequence). The CDR3 loop is CASSESGHIGGVPYFGYEQYF. For the CDR3, the DNA is TGCGCCAGCAGTGAGTCAGGGCACATAGGGGGTGTTCCCTATTTTGGCTACGAGCAGTACTTC.

V and J are TRBV7-8 and TRBJ1-6, with 7 bases that match TRBD1. The CDR3 totals 15 residues. Per the germline V gene, CDR1 is SGHVS and CDR2 is FQNEAQ. V gave up 5 bases and J gave up 7 bases; unmatched junction bases: 8. CDR3 sequence: CASSRDPQGNSPLHF. The CDR3 DNA is TGTGCCAGCAGCCGAGACCCACAGGGGAATTCACCCCTCCACTTT.

This sequence joins TRBV2 and TRBJ2-2, with 14 positions matching TRBD2. V lost 5 bases to trimming and J lost 10 bases; unmatched junction nucleotides: 9. Germline CDR1 and CDR2: SNHLY and FYNNEI. The CDR3 consists of 16 residues. The CDR3 nucleotides read TGTGCCAGCAGTATTGGACTAGCGGGGGGACAGGCGGAGCTGTTTTTT. Amino acids: CASSIGLAGGQAELFF.

The CDR3 sequence: CASKGGGASTGRYEQFF. CDR3 nucleotides: TGTGCCAGCAAGGGCGGGGGGGCCTCGACCGGTCGTTATGAGCAGTTCTTC. The V gene is TRBV2, the J gene TRBJ2-1; TRBD2 agrees at 9 bases. Germline CDR1 reads SNHLY; CDR2 reads FYNNEI. V dropped 7 bases and J dropped 8; count of bases not matched to a gene: 18. The length of the CDR3 is 17 residues.

The chain joins TRBV4-3 to TRBJ2-7; TRBD2 aligns across 9 bases. This CDR3 has 16 amino acids. CDR1 and CDR2 from the germline V gene are LGHNA and YSLEER. V lost 4 bases to trimming and J lost 3 bases; unmatched junction nucleotides: 10. Here the CDR3 reads CASSLQGGSGGYEQYF. The CDR3 nucleotides read TGCGCCAGCAGCCTACAAGGGGGTAGCGGGGGCTACGAGCAGTACTTC.

A single count supports this clone. J is TRBJ1-1 and V is TRBV2; D gene unclear. Germline values: CDR1 SNHLY, CDR2 FYNNEI. This CDR3 is 13 amino acids long. V gave up 3 bases and J gave up 4 bases, with 9 bases separating them. Here the CDR3 reads CASSEEGITEAFF. The CDR3 bases are TGTGCCAGCAGTGAGGAGGGTATCACTGAAGCTTTCTTT.

The rearrangement joins TRBV5-1 to TRBJ2-3, with TRBD2 matching 9 bases. V trimming: 1 base; J trimming: 6 bases; junction bases outside the gene matches: 9. CDR1 is SGHRS, CDR2 YFSETQ, per germline. This CDR3 has 16 residues. DNA of the CDR3: TGCGCCAGCAGCTTGTGGGGCGGGGGGGCCGCGGATACGCAGTATTTT. Translating gives CASSLWGGGAADTQYF.

This chain links TRBV10-3 with TRBJ2-3; D unresolved. Germline V gene data show CDR1 as ENHRY and CDR2 as SYGVKD. Trimming pared 9 bases from V and 3 bases from J, leaving 7 bases between. This CDR3 is built from 11 residues. DNA for the CDR3: TGTGCCATAGGTATGACAGATACGCAGTATTTT. Translation gives CAIGMTDTQYF.

V is TRBV5-1 and J is TRBJ2-3, with D perhaps TRBD1 (6 bases). V was shortened by 4 bases and J by 1 base, with 7 bases between the two germline ends. Germline V CDR1 and CDR2: SGHRS, YFSETQ. The CDR3 has 13 residues. CDR3 sequence: CASSRQGTDTQYF. CDR3 DNA: TGCGCCAGCAGCCGACAGGGCACAGATACGCAGTATTTT.

This chain connects TRBV2 to TRBJ2-7, with a weak D call TRBD1 (6 bases). The germline V gene has CDR1 SNHLY and CDR2 FYNNEI. The CDR3 covers 12 residues. CDR3 amino acids: CSYRESSYEQYF. The CDR3 DNA sequence: TGTTCCTACAGGGAGAGCTCCTACGAGCAGTACTTC.

For the CDR3, the DNA is TGTGCCAGCAGCCCTCCACAAAGGTTAAATGAGCAGTTCTTC. The encoded protein is CASSPPQRLNEQFF. The rearrangement joins TRBV5-4 to TRBJ2-1, with unresolved D. Germline CDR1 is SGHNT and CDR2 is YYREEE (reference sequence). Trimming shortened V by 4 bases and J by 7 bases, and 15 bases separated the two germline ends. The CDR3 spans 14 residues.

This clone was picked up many times. The gene calls are TRBV2 and TRBJ1-5; no definite D call. Germline V gives CDR1 SNHLY, CDR2 FYNNEI. The V gene lost 5 bases and the J gene lost 11 bases, with 16 bases spanning the gap. The CDR3 is 13 residues long. DNA of the CDR3: TGTGCCAGCAGTAAAGAATACCAGAAGACCCAGCATTTT. Amino acid sequence: CASSKEYQKTQHF.

V and J are TRBV14 and TRBJ1-2; 7 nucleotides align to TRBD1. V shed 2 bases, J shed 1 base, and the junction held 10 bases outside the gene matches. This CDR3 spans 17 amino acids. Germline loops: CDR1 SGHDN, CDR2 FVKESK. The CDR3 bases are TGTGCCAGCAGCCAAAATCTCGGGCAGGGGGATAACTATGGCTACACCTTC. Protein product: CASSQNLGQGDNYGYTF. The whole variable domain, remainder taken from reference TRBV14 and TRBJ1-2, is EAGVTQFPSHSVIEKGQTVTLRCDPISGHDNLYWYRRVMGKEIKFLLHFVKESKQDESGMPNNRFLAERTGGTYSTLKVQPAELEDSGVYFCASSQNLGQGDNYGYTFGSGTRLTVV.

The chain recombines TRBV6-1 with TRBJ1-1; D is ambiguous. The germline V and J ends were trimmed by 3 bases and 6 bases, with 11 bases remaining between them. Germline-derived CDR1 and CDR2 are MNHNS and SASEGT. The CDR3 is 13 amino acids. CDR3 sequence (DNA): TGTGCCAGCAGTGAGCATAGGACTGCTGAAGCTTTCTTT. Translating it yields CASSEHRTAEAFF.

Here the CDR3 DNA reads TGTGCCAGCAGCGTAGATCCAGGGGGTGCCTACAATGAGCAGTTCTTC. It is translated as CASSVDPGGAYNEQFF. The V and J genes are TRBV9 and TRBJ2-1, with TRBD1 matching over 7 bases. This CDR3 spans 16 amino acids. Germline V gene sequence: CDR1 SGDLS, CDR2 YYNGEE. Trimming removed 0 bases from V and 2 bases from J; junction bases left unmatched: 5.

The V call is TRBV19, the J call TRBJ1-6, with D possibly being TRBD1 (5 bases). This CDR3 contains 19 residues. CDR1 is LNHDA, CDR2 SQIVND, per germline (reference sequence). V gave up 4 bases and J gave up 6 bases, with 25 bases separating them. The CDR3 DNA is TGTGCCAGTAGTACTCGGTCCCGCCGGCCGGGGGAGGTTAATTCACCCCTCCACTTT. It specifies CASSTRSRRPGEVNSPLHF.

This sequence joins TRBV5-1 and TRBJ1-5; 9 nucleotides match TRBD1. The germline CDR1 and CDR2 sequences are SGHRS and YFSETQ. The CDR3 has 16 amino acids. Losses at the gene ends were 4 bases for V and 1 base for J; bases not matched to a gene: 6. The CDR3 loop is CASSPGQGRSNQPQHF. The CDR3 DNA sequence: TGCGCCAGCAGCCCCGGACAGGGGCGAAGCAATCAGCCCCAGCATTTT. The whole variable domain, filled in from reference TRBV5-1 and TRBJ1-5, reads KAGVTQTPRYLIKTRGQQVTLSCSPISGHRSVSWYQQTPGQGLQFLFEYFSETQRNKGNFPGRFSGRQFSNSRSEMNVSTLELGDSALYLCASSPGQGRSNQPQHFGDGTRLSIL.

This sequence joins TRBV21-1 and TRBJ2-3; the DNA was not compared with TRBD2, the D call given in the table. TRBV21-1 is marked as a pseudogene. CDR3 size: 12 residues. The CDR3 loop is CASSRGPDTQYF. The CDR3 bases are TGTGCCAGCAGCAGAGGTCCAGATACGCAGTATTTT.

The V gene is TRBV28, the J gene TRBJ1-3; the D is unclear. Germline V gene sequence: CDR1 MDHEN, CDR2 SYDVKM. V was clipped by 6 bases and J by 0 bases, with 12 bases between them. This CDR3 region has 15 residues. DNA for the CDR3: TGTGCCAGCAGGGCAGGTAGCGACTCTGGAAACACCATATATTTT. It yields the protein CASRAGSDSGNTIYF.

The rearrangement links TRBV5-6 to TRBJ1-4; D uncertain. Trimming shortened V by 0 bases and J by 5 bases, and 14 bases separated the two germline ends. Germline CDR1 reads SGHDT; CDR2 reads YYEEEE. The CDR3 covers 16 residues. Here the CDR3 reads CASSLVERKANEKLFF. In DNA, the CDR3 is TGTGCCAGCAGCTTGGTAGAGAGAAAGGCGAATGAAAAACTGTTTTTT.

The chain recombines TRBV3-1 (or the pseudogene TRBV3-2) with TRBJ2-3; 7 nucleotides agree with TRBD1. Germline CDR1 and CDR2: LGHDT and YNNKEL (reference sequence). The CDR3 has 13 residues. The trim removed 8 bases at V and 2 bases at J, leaving 4 bases unmatched. The CDR3, as DNA: TGTGCCAGCCGGGACAGAAACACAGATACGCAGTATTTT. Translating it yields CASRDRNTDTQYF.

This rearrangement joins TRBV5-3 to TRBJ2-4; TRBD1 matches at 9 bases. TRBV5-3 is noted as an ORF with a role that remains uncertain. CDR3 length equals 16 residues. J was trimmed by 0 bases and V by 4 bases; bases with no gene match: 5. CDR3 sequence reads: CARSGDRVLAKNIQYF. The CDR3 DNA reads as TGTGCCAGAAGCGGGGACAGGGTACTAGCCAAAAACATTCAGTACTTC.

The rearrangement links TRBV19 to TRBJ1-1; maybe TRBD1 (6 bases). Germline V CDR1 and CDR2: LNHDA, SQIVND (reference sequence). The CDR3 contains 13 residues. V lost 7 bases, J lost 4 bases, and 13 bases lay in between. The CDR3 loop is CASNPEGGTEAFF. The CDR3 region has the DNA TGTGCCAGTAATCCCGAGGGGGGCACTGAAGCTTTCTTT.

The CDR3 protein is CASRSSGASSGNTIYF. In DNA, the CDR3 is TGTGCCAGCAGGTCCTCAGGGGCGAGCTCTGGAAACACCATATATTTT. This sequence joins TRBV28 and TRBJ1-3, with a weak D call TRBD1 (6 bases). V was cut by 6 bases and J by 0 bases, with 15 bases left in between. Germline loops: CDR1 MDHEN, CDR2 SYDVKM. CDR3 size: 16 residues. Together with reference TRBV28 and TRBJ1-3, the CDR3 gives the full variable domain: DVKVTQSSRYLVKRTGEKVFLECVQDMDHENMFWYRQDPGLGLRLIYFSYDVKMKEKGDIPEGYSVSREKKERFSLILESASTNQTSMYLCASRSSGASSGNTIYFGEGSWLTVV.

The V gene is TRBV7-9, the J gene TRBJ1-1, with unresolved D. This CDR3 has 11 amino acids. Germline V lookup: CDR1 SEHNR, CDR2 FQNEAQ (reference sequence). V dropped 0 bases and J dropped 8 bases, with 4 bases sitting between them. CDR3 protein: CASSLAAEAFF. The CDR3 DNA follows: TGTGCCAGCAGCTTAGCAGCAGAAGCTTTCTTT. Variable domain in full (rest from reference TRBV7-9 and TRBJ1-1): DTGVSQNPRHKITKRGQNVTFRCDPISEHNRLYWYRQTLGQGPEFLTYFQNEAQLEKSRLLSDRFSAERPKGSFSTLEIQRTEQGDSAMYLCASSLAAEAFFGQGTRLTVV.

This clone was counted only a few times. The chain links TRBV4-1 to TRBJ1-1, with D possibly being TRBD1 (6 bases). Trimming stripped 4 bases from V and 5 bases from J, with 14 bases between. The CDR3 sequence is 14 residues long. Germline values: CDR1 MGHRA, CDR2 YSYEKL. For the CDR3, the DNA is TGCGCCAGCAGCCGAACAGGGAAGGATACTGAAGCTTTCTTT. Protein product: CASSRTGKDTEAFF.